A selection of T cell receptor beta chains follows, all from one sample in a study of blood T cells in healthy people across ages. TCRdb re-analysed the 5' RACE reads in MiXCR, keeping a single row per CDR3 protein. The repertoire holds 250,000 to 300,000 distinct CDR3 sequences, with around 27% as singletons. Sequenced material: blood. The receptors were gathered from a woman in her sixties or seventies in good health. CDR3s include the opening cysteine and the closing phenylalanine or tryptophan. Expanded clones are given a class, and other clones once, few, many or no size at all.

few	TRBV27	16	TRBJ1-5	CASSSLHDRGHQPQHF
few	TRBV28	13	TRBJ1-6	CASSFSNPVALHF
-	TRBV10-3	16	TRBJ2-2	CAIRTGTSGNTGELFF
-	TRBV20-1	13	-	CSASGRTQETQYF
few	TRBV29-1	13	TRBJ2-3	CSVAMGGKDTQYF
few	TRBV2	15	-	CASSERGAISYEQYF
few	TRBV24-1	14	TRBJ2-1	CATARAGEEREQFF
few	TRBV28	12	TRBJ1-5	CASWDRVQPQHF
few	TRBV6-6	14	TRBJ2-7	CASTVRFGYYEQYF
-	TRBV4-3	16	TRBJ2-7	CASSQDRTGLSYEQYF
-	TRBV28	11	TRBJ2-7	CASSDMYEQYF
-	TRBV3-1	15	TRBJ1-4	CASSLGQGNREKLFF
once	TRBV7-9	16	TRBJ2-1	CASSLEGGRAYNEQFF
-	TRBV5-1	15	TRBJ2-1	CASSFALSSYNEQFF
few	TRBV28	13	TRBJ1-6	CASTSLHPSPLHF